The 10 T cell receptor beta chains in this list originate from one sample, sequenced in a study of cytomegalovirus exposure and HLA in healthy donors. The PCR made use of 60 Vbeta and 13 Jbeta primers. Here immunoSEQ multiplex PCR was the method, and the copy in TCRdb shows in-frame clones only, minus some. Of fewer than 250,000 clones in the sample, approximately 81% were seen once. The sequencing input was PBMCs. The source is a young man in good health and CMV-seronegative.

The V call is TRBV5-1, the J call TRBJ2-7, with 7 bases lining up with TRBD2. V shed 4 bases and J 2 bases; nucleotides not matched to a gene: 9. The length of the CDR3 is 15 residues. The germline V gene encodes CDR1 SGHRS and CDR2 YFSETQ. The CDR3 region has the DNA TGCGCCAGCAGCCCGACGTTGGGAGGGGCCTACGAGCAGTACTTC. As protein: CASSPTLGGAYEQYF.

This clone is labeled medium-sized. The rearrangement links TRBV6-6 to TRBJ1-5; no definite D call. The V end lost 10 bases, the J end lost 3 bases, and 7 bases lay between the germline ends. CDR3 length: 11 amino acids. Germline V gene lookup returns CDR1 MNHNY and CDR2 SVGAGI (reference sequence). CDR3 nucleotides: TGTGCCACCGGGGTCAATCAGCCCCAGCATTTT. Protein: CATGVNQPQHF.

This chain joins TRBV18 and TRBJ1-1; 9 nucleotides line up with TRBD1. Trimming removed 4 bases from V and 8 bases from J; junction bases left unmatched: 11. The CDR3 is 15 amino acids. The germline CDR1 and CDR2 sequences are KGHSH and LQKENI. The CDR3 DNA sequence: TGTGCCAGCTCACGCCGGGACAGGGCGCATCCCGAAGCTTTCTTT. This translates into CASSRRDRAHPEAFF.

The CDR3: CASNTDSNGPSRQPQHF. CDR3 DNA sequence: TGTGCCAGCAATACGGACAGTAACGGGCCGAGTAGGCAGCCCCAGCATTTT. The rearrangement uses TRBV28 and TRBJ1-5, with D perhaps TRBD1 (6 bases). This CDR3 has 17 residues. V was trimmed by 7 bases and J by 7 bases, leaving 26 bases between them. Germline lookup yields CDR1 MDHEN and CDR2 SYDVKM.

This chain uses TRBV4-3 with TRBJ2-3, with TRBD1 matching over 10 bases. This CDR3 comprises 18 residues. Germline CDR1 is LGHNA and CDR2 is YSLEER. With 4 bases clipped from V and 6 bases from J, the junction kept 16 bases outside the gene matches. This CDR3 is CASSRGKGQGYFSDTQYF. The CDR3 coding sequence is TGCGCCAGCAGCCGGGGCAAGGGACAGGGGTATTTTTCTGATACGCAGTATTTT.

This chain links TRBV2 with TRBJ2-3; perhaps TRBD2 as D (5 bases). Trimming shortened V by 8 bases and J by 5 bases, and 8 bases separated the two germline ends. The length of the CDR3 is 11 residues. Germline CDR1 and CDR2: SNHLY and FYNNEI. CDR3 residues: CASPGRDTQYF. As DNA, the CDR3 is TGTGCCAGCCCGGGGAGAGATACGCAGTATTTT.

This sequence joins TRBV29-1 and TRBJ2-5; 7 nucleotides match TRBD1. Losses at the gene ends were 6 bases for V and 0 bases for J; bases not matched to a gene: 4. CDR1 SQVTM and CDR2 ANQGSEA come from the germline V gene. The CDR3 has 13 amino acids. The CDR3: CSVVGQNQETQYF. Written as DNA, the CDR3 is TGCAGCGTCGTGGGACAGAACCAAGAGACCCAGTACTTC.

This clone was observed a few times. The CDR3 nucleotides read TGTGCCAGCAGCCCCAACCAGGGGATATGGGACAGGGAGAACACCGGGGAGCTGTTTTTT. Amino acid sequence: CASSPNQGIWDRENTGELFF. The chain is built from TRBV9 and TRBJ2-2, with 9 bases matching TRBD1. The CDR3 totals 20 residues. V shed 4 bases, J shed 1 base, and the junction held 17 bases outside the gene matches. CDR1 and CDR2 (germline): SGDLS, YYNGEE.

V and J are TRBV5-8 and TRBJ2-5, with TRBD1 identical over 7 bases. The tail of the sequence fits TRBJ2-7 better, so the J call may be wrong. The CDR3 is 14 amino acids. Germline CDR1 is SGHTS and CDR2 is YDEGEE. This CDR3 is CASSLTGASYEQYF. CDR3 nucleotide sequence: TGTGCCAGCAGCTTGACAGGGGCAAGCTACGAGCAGTACTTC.

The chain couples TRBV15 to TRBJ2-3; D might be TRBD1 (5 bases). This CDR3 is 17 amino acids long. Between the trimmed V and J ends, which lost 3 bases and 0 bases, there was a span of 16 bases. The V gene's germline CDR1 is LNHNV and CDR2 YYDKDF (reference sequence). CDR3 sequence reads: CATSSSVQGISTDTQYF. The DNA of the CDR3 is TGTGCCACCAGCAGCTCGGTGCAGGGCATTAGCACAGATACGCAGTATTTT.